This T cell receptor (beta chain) was found in a study of cytomegalovirus exposure and HLA in healthy donors. Study-wide results and caveats: Under in vitro conditions, a few CMV-associated chains were confirmed as specific for CMV antigens. Cytomegalovirus status, reportedly, was diagnosed with high specificity and sensitivity by the classifier. The study flagged roughly 160 TCR beta chains as cytomegalovirus-associated.

The length of the CDR3 is 16 residues. Germline lookup yields CDR1 SEHNR and CDR2 FQNEAQ (reference sequence). V lost 3 bases and J lost 1; bases outside the gene matches: 5. Method: immunoSEQ multiplex PCR; TCRdb's copy keeps in-frame clones and lacks some. The sample records 200,000 to 250,000 clones, approximately 87% being singletons. In the case of this clone: What it recognizes is unknown.

This clonotype originated in a woman between 18 and 29 years old in good health and CMV-seronegative. Sequenced material: PBMCs. This chain connects TRBV7-9 to TRBJ2-1, with TRBD2 matching 8 bases. Here the CDR3 reads CASSLTGGGSYNEQFF. CDR3 coding DNA: TGTGCCAGCAGCTTGACGGGAGGGGGATCCTACAATGAGCAGTTCTTC.